The 21 T cell receptor beta chains reported below all come from one sample, sequenced in a study of metastatic and nonmetastatic thyroid tumors. Thyroid surgery was preceded by no treatment in any patient. TCRdb used MiXCR to call clones anew from the PCR reads. The profile shows 26,000 or so clones, roughly 15% of them singletons. Sequencing was performed on blood. All receptors derive from a male donor with papillary thyroid cancer or a benign thyroid nodule (not recorded which). Some clones in this sample may be carry-over from other donors' samples.

This clone was observed at least ten times. The chain recombines TRBV7-9 with TRBJ1-1; D perhaps matches TRBD1 (5 bases). The ends were cut back, 2 bases at V and 5 bases at J, with 12 bases in the middle. The CDR3 consists of 14 residues. Germline CDR1 is SEHNR and CDR2 is FQNEAQ (reference sequence). CDR3 region: CASSLWGEGTEAFF. The CDR3 DNA reads as TGTGCCAGCAGCTTATGGGGGGAAGGGACTGAAGCTTTCTTT.

This clone occurred many times. The rearrangement joins TRBV5-1 to TRBJ2-7, with D maybe TRBD1 (6 bases). This CDR3 spans 15 amino acids. Trimming took off 7 bases at V and 5 bases at J, with 22 bases between the two ends. Germline V gene sequence: CDR1 SGHRS, CDR2 YFSETQ. The CDR3 loop is CASEEGTRIGDEQYF. The CDR3 nucleotides are TGCGCCAGCGAGGAAGGGACACGGATCGGAGACGAGCAGTACTTC.

This clone was observed at least ten times. The V call is TRBV5-6, the J call TRBJ1-1, with a tentative D call TRBD1 (6 bases). The CDR3 length is 12 residues. CDR1 and CDR2 (germline): SGHDT, YYEEEE. The germline V and J ends were trimmed by 4 bases and 6 bases, with 10 bases remaining between them. The CDR3 reads CASSAGASEAFF. The CDR3 nucleotides read TGTGCCAGCAGCGCAGGGGCATCTGAAGCTTTCTTT.

The table lists this clone with many counts. The chain is built from TRBV19 and TRBJ2-6; possible D gene TRBD1, 6 bases. V shed 7 bases and J shed 3 bases, with 19 bases lying between them. This CDR3 comprises 17 residues. CDR1 and CDR2 from the germline V gene are LNHDA and SQIVND (reference sequence). The CDR3 here is CASTAREGTYGANVLTF. The CDR3 DNA reads TGTGCCAGTACAGCAAGAGAAGGGACATATGGGGCCAACGTCCTGACTTTC.

V usage is TRBV5-1 and J usage is TRBJ1-1, with D possibly matching TRBD1 (5 bases). Germline-derived CDR1 and CDR2 are SGHRS and YFSETQ. CDR3 length: 15 amino acids. With 5 bases removed from V and 3 bases from J, the gap between germline ends came to 17 bases. CDR3 DNA: TGCGCCAGCAGGCGGTGGGGGAGGGGAGACACTGAAGCTTTCTTT. Its protein is CASRRWGRGDTEAFF.

Ten or more counts support this clone. The V call is TRBV19, the J call TRBJ1-4; maybe TRBD1 (5 bases). The CDR3 contains 14 residues. The germline gives CDR1 LNHDA, CDR2 SQIVND (reference sequence). V dropped 4 bases and J dropped 1 base, with 7 bases sitting between them. The CDR3 DNA sequence: TGTGCCAGTAGTACACAGGAAACTAATGAAAAACTGTTTTTT. Translated, it gives CASSTQETNEKLFF.

This clone has more than one count but fewer than ten. This chain links TRBV20-1 with TRBJ2-2; D ambiguous. This CDR3 comprises 15 residues. The germline V and J ends were trimmed by 4 bases and 3 bases, with 15 bases remaining between them. Looked up from germline, CDR1 is DFQATT and CDR2 is SNEGSKA (reference sequence). Here the CDR3 DNA reads TGCAGTGCTACCCCCCACAAGCGACACACCGGGGAGCTGTTTTTT. It encodes CSATPHKRHTGELFF.

In this sample, this clone turned up many times. At one of its ends the junction is not consistent with the germline gene, which may arise from a read error. The J gene is TRBJ2-4, the V gene TRBV18; D may be TRBD1 (6 bases). The CDR3 has 12 amino acids. Per the germline V gene, CDR1 is KGHSH and CDR2 is LQKENI. The CDR3 bases are TGTGCCAGCTCACCACCGTACGGACAGCAACACTTC. Encoded protein: CASSPPYGQQHF.

In this sample, this clone turned up many times. CDR3 sequence (DNA): TGTGCCAGCAGTTTTCCACAGGGCGGTATTGACTATGGCTACACCTTC. Translation gives CASSFPQGGIDYGYTF. The chain recombines TRBV12-3 or TRBV12-4 with TRBJ1-2, with D possibly being TRBD1 (6 bases). The CDR3 contains 16 residues. V shed 3 bases and J shed 3 bases, with 17 bases lying between them.

This clone was detected ten times or more. This rearrangement joins TRBV7-9 to TRBJ1-4, with D perhaps TRBD1 (5 bases). The germline V and J ends were trimmed by 5 bases and 7 bases, with 20 bases remaining between them. This CDR3 is built from 16 residues. The germline gives CDR1 SEHNR, CDR2 FQNEAQ (reference sequence). The CDR3 sequence: CASSQRGILGSEKLFF. The DNA for the CDR3 is TGTGCCAGCAGCCAGCGGGGGATTTTGGGCAGTGAAAAACTGTTTTTT.

This clone occurred a few times. The V and J genes are TRBV19 and TRBJ2-2; 7 bases agree with TRBD2. After removal of 4 bases from V and 9 bases from J, the junction contained 8 bases not matched to a gene. Germline-derived CDR1 and CDR2 are LNHDA and SQIVND (reference sequence). The CDR3 is 14 amino acids. CDR3 coding DNA: TGTGCCAGTAGTACCGGGACGGGGGGACGGGAGCTGTTTTTT. It translates to CASSTGTGGRELFF.

The sample holds many counts of this clone. The chain employs TRBV11-2 and TRBJ2-7, with D possibly matching TRBD1 (6 bases). V gave up 1 base and J gave up 2 bases, with 9 bases separating them. This CDR3 has 14 residues. The germline CDR1 and CDR2 sequences are SGHAT and FQNNGV. The CDR3 nucleotides read TGTGCCAGCAGCTTAGGAGGGGGAGCCTACGAGCAGTACTTC. The encoded protein is CASSLGGGAYEQYF.

This clone was counted at least ten times. The V and J genes are TRBV2 and TRBJ2-7, with TRBD2 matching 11 bases. V shed 6 bases, J shed 2 bases, and the junction held 3 bases outside the gene matches. The CDR3 runs to 14 residues. Looked up from germline, CDR1 is SNHLY and CDR2 is FYNNEI. The CDR3 DNA reads as TGTGCCAGCAGCCTACTAGCGGGAGCCTACGAGCAGTACTTC. Translated: CASSLLAGAYEQYF.

This clone was recorded many times. The chain carries TRBV24-1 and TRBJ2-2; D is uncertain. The germline V gene encodes CDR1 KGHDR and CDR2 SFDVKD. The CDR3 has 10 residues. The ends were cut back, 3 bases at V and 8 bases at J, with 0 bases in the middle. CDR3 in amino acids: CATSDGELFF. In DNA form, the CDR3 reads TGTGCCACCAGTGATGGGGAGCTGTTTTTT.

Comments on this clone: Likely a read error: the CDR3 ends without its conserved phenylalanine or tryptophan. The limits of the CDR3 on the DNA are not certain, so only TCRdb's listed CDR3 is given. This chain uses TRBV20-1 with TRBJ2-7; no check of the table's D call, TRBD2, against the DNA was made. In germline, CDR1 is DFQATT, CDR2 SNEGSKA (reference sequence). The CDR3 sequence runs 12 residues, both termini included. CDR3: CSAVSTSGDSAI.

For this clone: An end of the junction differs from the germline gene, which may be a read error. This sequence joins TRBV7-7 and TRBJ2-5; D possibly corresponds to TRBD2 (6 bases). The germline gives CDR1 SSHAT, CDR2 FNYEAQ (reference sequence). The CDR3 extends over 13 amino acids. CDR3 loop: CASSPQEGETQYF. The CDR3 coding sequence is TGTGCTAGCAGCCCCCAGGAGGGAGAGACCCAGTACTTC.

Ten or more counts support this clone. This chain links TRBV9 with TRBJ2-1, with 7 nucleotides matching TRBD2. After removal of 0 bases from V and 1 base from J, the junction contained 1 base not matched to a gene. Per germline, CDR1 SGDLS and CDR2 YYNGEE. The CDR3 length is 15 residues. The CDR3 reads CASSVGGGSYNEQFF. The CDR3 DNA follows: TGTGCCAGCAGCGTAGGCGGGGGTTCCTACAATGAGCAGTTCTTC.

In this sample, this clone turned up many times. This chain links TRBV5-4 with TRBJ1-2, with 8 nucleotides matching TRBD1. Looked up from germline, CDR1 is SGHNT and CDR2 is YYREEE (reference sequence). Trimming took 6 bases from V and 5 from J; bases not matched to a gene: 12. This CDR3 is built from 15 residues. The CDR3 region has the DNA TGTGCCAGCAACGACACCCAGGGGGCAAGATATGGCTACACCTTC. Translation: CASNDTQGARYGYTF. Looking up the rest from reference TRBV5-4 and TRBJ1-2 gives the full variable domain: ETGVTQSPTHLIKTRGQQVTLRCSSQSGHNTVSWYQQALGQGPQFIFQYYREEENGRGNFPPRFSGLQFPNYSSELNVNALELDDSALYLCASNDTQGARYGYTFGSGTRLTVV.

This clone is judged medium-sized. V is TRBV28 and J is TRBJ1-1; 7 positions match TRBD1. In germline, CDR1 is MDHEN, CDR2 SYDVKM. There are 13 residues in the CDR3. The V and J ends lost 8 bases and 3 bases, in that order; junction bases with no gene match: 6. The CDR3 DNA reads as TGTGCCAGCTTTTCGGGACAGTACACTGAAGCTTTCTTT. Its protein is CASFSGQYTEAFF.

This clone was observed at least ten times. The V call is TRBV5-1, the J call TRBJ2-1; TRBD2 might be the D (5 bases). This CDR3 is 15 amino acids long. Germline loops: CDR1 SGHRS, CDR2 YFSETQ. Trimming left V 1 base short and J 0 bases short, with 8 bases between. In DNA form, the CDR3 reads TGCGCCAGCAGCTTGAGAGGGATCTCCTACAATGAGCAGTTCTTC. This translates into CASSLRGISYNEQFF. The full variable domain, completed using reference TRBV5-1 and TRBJ2-1, is KAGVTQTPRYLIKTRGQQVTLSCSPISGHRSVSWYQQTPGQGLQFLFEYFSETQRNKGNFPGRFSGRQFSNSRSEMNVSTLELGDSALYLCASSLRGISYNEQFFGPGTRLTVL.

The chain uses TRBV6-1 and TRBJ2-7, with TRBD2 identical over 14 bases. Germline V gene sequence: CDR1 MNHNS, CDR2 SASEGT. Trimming took 4 bases from V and 8 from J; bases not matched to a gene: 4. The CDR3 has 14 amino acids. The CDR3 DNA follows: TGTGCCAGCAGTGGGGGACTAGCGGGAGTAAAGCAGTACTTC. It encodes CASSGGLAGVKQYF.